This entry lists 5 T cell receptor beta chains sequenced from one sample in a study of blood T cells in healthy people across ages. Primers used in a second PCR of roughly 6 to 11 cycles were a sample-barcoded 5' primer and a J-beta primer mix. TCRdb itself ran the 5' RACE reads through MiXCR, one entry per CDR3 protein. The sample lists 700,000 to 950,000 distinct CDR3 sequences, about three fifths seen once, with about 20% in the top ten. Sequencing used blood. The receptors derive from a man aged 30 to 39 in good health.

This clonotype was observed a few times. Given a much more abundant clone one base away, this may be a read error. The chain carries TRBV29-1 and TRBJ2-7; no definite D call. The length of the CDR3 is 12 residues. Deletions cut 4 bases from V and 0 bases from J, with 7 bases between. Germline CDR1 reads SQVTM; CDR2 reads ANQGSEA. This CDR3 is CSVGPNSYEQYF. CDR3 DNA sequence: TGCAGCGTTGGGCCGAACTCCTACGAGCAGTACTTC.

This clonotype was observed many times. The J gene is TRBJ2-7, the V gene TRBV7-2; 10 bases align to TRBD2. CDR1 SGHTA and CDR2 FQGNSA come from the germline V gene. The CDR3 sequence is 15 residues long. V shed 3 bases, J shed 2 bases, and the junction held 4 bases outside the gene matches. This chain's CDR3 is CASSLGLAFPYEQYF. The CDR3 region has the DNA TGTGCCAGCAGCTTGGGACTAGCGTTTCCCTACGAGCAGTACTTC.

This clonotype showed up just a few times. CDR3: CASSLGLSDLPTDTQYF. The CDR3 nucleotides are TGTGCCAGCAGCTTAGGCCTAAGTGACTTACCCACAGATACGCAGTATTTT. The chain has TRBV13 and TRBJ2-3; D is unresolved. CDR1 and CDR2 from the germline V gene are PRHDT and FYEKMQ (reference sequence). V gave up 0 bases and J gave up 2 bases, with 15 bases separating them. The CDR3 is made up of 17 amino acids.

This chain uses TRBV20-1 with TRBJ2-1; 12 nucleotides align to TRBD2. This CDR3 region has 15 residues. With 6 bases clipped from V and 5 bases from J, the junction kept 8 bases outside the gene matches. Germline-derived CDR1 and CDR2 are DFQATT and SNEGSKA (reference sequence). The CDR3 DNA sequence: TGCAGTGCGAGAATACTAGCGGGGGGCCACAATGAGCAGTTCTTC. Its translation: CSARILAGGHNEQFF.

V gene TRBV2 combines with J gene TRBJ1-1; 8 positions match TRBD1. CDR3 size: 17 residues. V lost 7 bases, J lost 6 bases, and 19 bases stayed unmatched. CDR1 is SNHLY and CDR2 is FYNNEI in the germline V gene. The CDR3 nucleotides read TGTGCCAGCATCCTTGGTAGACCGGGACAGGACGTCCCTGAAGCTTTCTTT. It yields the protein CASILGRPGQDVPEAFF.